These 8 T cell receptor beta chains were all obtained from the same sample, sequenced in a study of shared clonotypes between healthy human individuals. Selected positively for CCR7 and CD45RO-negative, naive CD8 cells excluded terminally differentiated effector memory CD45RA+ cells. Measured with immunoSEQ multiplex PCR; TCRdb has only the in-frame clones, and not every one. The sample lists around 2,000,000 clones, just under 95% occurring once. What was sequenced was naive CD8+ T cells sorted from blood. The source of these receptors is a man aged 18 to 30 in good health.

The chain uses TRBV7-9 and TRBJ2-3; 9 bases map to TRBD2. CDR1 is SEHNR and CDR2 is FQNEAQ in the germline V gene (reference sequence). This CDR3 has 16 residues. V dropped 5 bases and J dropped 6; count of bases not matched to a gene: 12. CDR3 amino acids: CASSTTGTSSSDTQYF. The CDR3 coding sequence is TGTGCCAGCAGCACCACCGGGACTAGCTCTTCGGATACGCAGTATTTT. The full variable domain, its missing parts supplied by reference TRBV7-9 and TRBJ2-3, is DTGVSQNPRHKITKRGQNVTFRCDPISEHNRLYWYRQTLGQGPEFLTYFQNEAQLEKSRLLSDRFSAERPKGSFSTLEIQRTEQGDSAMYLCASSTTGTSSSDTQYFGPGTRLTVL.

Only one count was recorded for this clone. The rearrangement joins TRBV7-2 to TRBJ2-1; 10 positions match TRBD2. Germline trimming cut 1 base from V and 0 bases from J; bases unmatched to any gene: 3. The CDR3 is 17 amino acids. Germline assignment: CDR1 SGHTA and CDR2 FQGNSA. This CDR3 reads CASSLGLAGSSYNEQFF. Written as DNA, the CDR3 is TGTGCCAGCAGCTTAGGACTAGCGGGCAGCTCCTACAATGAGCAGTTCTTC.

The chain has TRBV7-9 and TRBJ2-7, with 12 bases matching TRBD2. Germline assignment: CDR1 SEHNR and CDR2 FQNEAQ (reference sequence). Trimming took 4 bases from V and 2 from J; bases not matched to a gene: 3. This CDR3 region has 15 residues. CDR3 in DNA: TGTGCCAGCAGCTACGGACTAGCGGGAACCTACGAGCAGTACTTC. It translates to CASSYGLAGTYEQYF. Looking up the rest from reference TRBV7-9 and TRBJ2-7 gives the full variable domain: DTGVSQNPRHKITKRGQNVTFRCDPISEHNRLYWYRQTLGQGPEFLTYFQNEAQLEKSRLLSDRFSAERPKGSFSTLEIQRTEQGDSAMYLCASSYGLAGTYEQYFGPGTRLTVT.

The rearrangement joins TRBV29-1 to TRBJ2-1; D unclear. The CDR3 has 11 residues. Germline V lookup: CDR1 SQVTM, CDR2 ANQGSEA. V was shortened by 5 bases and J by 7 bases, with 9 bases between the two germline ends. CDR3 coding DNA: TGCAGCGTTCATGGAGCAAATGAGCAGTTCTTC. As protein: CSVHGANEQFF.

Of note for this clone: In the same sample, other DNA sequences code for this CDR3. V usage is TRBV27 and J usage is TRBJ2-7; D call uncertain. This CDR3 region has 14 residues. Germline V gives CDR1 MNHEY, CDR2 SMNVEV (reference sequence). V was shortened by 4 bases and J by 0 bases, with 10 bases between the two germline ends. The DNA of the CDR3 is TGTGCCAGCAGTTCGGGTGGAAGCTCCTACGAGCAGTACTTC. It translates to CASSSGGSSYEQYF.

The gene calls are TRBV7-3 and TRBJ2-2; no reliable D call. V lost 3 bases to trimming and J lost 6 bases, with 2 bases between them. Germline V gene data show CDR1 as SGHTA and CDR2 as FQGTGA. This CDR3 comprises 11 residues. The CDR3 reads CASSFPGELFF. As DNA, the CDR3 is TGTGCCAGCAGCTTCCCCGGGGAGCTGTTTTTT.

The chain joins TRBV19 to TRBJ2-7; TRBD2 aligns across 10 bases. The V and J ends lost 6 bases and 4 bases, in that order; junction bases with no gene match: 3. This CDR3 is 13 amino acids long. Germline V lookup: CDR1 LNHDA, CDR2 SQIVND (reference sequence). CDR3 residues: CASRASGGYEQYF. The CDR3 DNA sequence: TGTGCCAGTAGGGCTAGCGGGGGATACGAGCAGTACTTC.

With respect to this clone: The sample contains more than one DNA sequence encoding this CDR3. The V and J genes are TRBV28 and TRBJ1-1, with TRBD1 matching over 9 bases. V lost 5 bases to trimming and J lost 2 bases; unmatched junction nucleotides: 3. The CDR3 extends over 14 amino acids. The germline CDR1 and CDR2 sequences are MDHEN and SYDVKM. The CDR3 DNA reads TGTGCCAGCAGTCCGGGACAGGGCAACACTGAAGCTTTCTTT. This translates into CASSPGQGNTEAFF.